This TCR beta chain comes out of a study of human T cells and chemical hapten exposure. Findings of the study overall: Following DPC sensitization, TCRs present above 1 in 1000 frequency showed no change.

Points on this clonotype: The antigen is unknown.

Specified time point: pre-sensitization, week 0. Treatment given: therapeutic diphenylcyclopropenone sensitization with weekly scalp DPC. Original data processing: Sequenced samples showed a median of approximately 100,000 TCRs each, with counts running from roughly 23,000 to 700,000. TCRdb reprocessed the RACE reads with MiXCR, giving one entry per CDR3 protein. TCRdb's processing, not the study's, gives the V and J calls here. The sample shows about 42,000 distinct CDR3 sequences, around 12% of them seen only once. Germline assignment: CDR1 SGHRS and CDR2 YFSETQ. The CDR3 is made up of 11 amino acids. Trimming removed 1 base at V and 5 bases at J, with 3 bases between.

The receptor comes from a woman aged 25 to 39 with alopecia areata. Some clones in this sample may be carry-over from other donors' samples. Source: whole blood, taken in connection with sensitization to the hapten diphenylcyclopropenone (DPC). V gene TRBV5-1 combines with J gene TRBJ2-5; D unresolved. The CDR3 DNA reads TGCGCCAGCAGCTTGTATGAGACCCAGTACTTC. Its protein is CASSLYETQYF.